This T cell receptor (beta chain) originates from a study of CD8+CD57+ T cells in acquired aplastic anemia. Patients who underwent sequencing had shown CD8+CD57+ cell expansion by flow cytometry. Genomic DNA, serving as template, underwent TCR beta VDJ and CDR3 profiling. Each CDR3 protein gets one entry after TCRdb re-called the reads with MiXCR. The sample has around 430,000 distinct CDR3 sequences, roughly 34% seen once. The count of this clonotype is one. Deletions cut 2 bases from V and 9 bases from J, with 11 bases between. The germline V gene has CDR1 SGHDN and CDR2 FVKESK. This CDR3 contains 13 residues.

The chain combines TRBV14 with TRBJ2-1; D is possibly TRBD1 (7 bases). This clonotype was sampled from a human donor with aplastic anemia. The specimen was sorted CD4+, CD8+, or CD8+CD57+ T cells (not recorded which) from PBMCs. CDR3 sequence: CASSQTQGGEQFF. In nucleotides, the CDR3 is TGTGCCAGCAGCCAAACTCAGGGGGGTGAGCAGTTCTTC.